This T cell receptor (beta chain) appears in the sequencing data of a study of OX40 agonist ivuxolimab in advanced cancers. Study information: Of mixed ages from about 23 to 90 and averaging around 60 years, the group was roughly 83% male. Three patients, one with hepatocellular carcinoma and two with cutaneous melanoma, responded partially.

Measured with immunoSEQ multiplex PCR; TCRdb has only the in-frame clones, and not every one. The sample lists 60,000 or so clones; approximately 87% were seen once. The study, taken as a whole, reports: Clonal expansion was seen in CD4+ and CD8+ blood T cells by week 6 at 0.1 to 3.0 mg/kg.

Of note for this clone: Antigen specificity is unknown.

Germline V gives CDR1 SGHRS, CDR2 YFSETQ. Trimming shortened V by 0 bases and J by 2 bases, and 8 bases separated the two germline ends. The CDR3 spans 14 residues. V usage is TRBV5-1 and J usage is TRBJ2-5; no firm D call. The sequence came from an adult with an advanced solid tumor such as melanoma, head and neck, liver or kidney cancer. Material: CD4+ or CD8+ T cells sorted from blood, obtained in a trial of the OX40 agonist ivuxolimab. The CDR3 loop is CASSLESVQETQYF. The DNA for the CDR3 is TGCGCCAGCAGCTTGGAGTCAGTACAAGAGACCCAGTACTTC.